The 2 T cell receptor beta chains reported below all come from one sample, sequenced in a study of memory CD4+ T cells and cytomegalovirus serostatus. Libraries were prepared by immunoSEQ multiplex PCR; TCRdb keeps only in-frame clonotypes and omits some of them. In the table there are about 50,000 clones, 82% of which are singletons. Single viable CD3+CD4+CD8-CD45RO+ cells were sorted as the memory CD4+ T cells. What was sequenced was memory CD4+ T cells from blood. The source of these receptors is an adult in good health and CMV-seronegative.

CDR3 loop: CASSEAETQYF. The DNA of the CDR3 is TGTGCCAGCAGCGAGGCGGAGACCCAGTACTTC. This sequence joins TRBV7-9 and TRBJ2-5; no firm D call. The CDR3 consists of 11 residues. Germline CDR1 reads SEHNR; CDR2 reads FQNEAQ (reference sequence). The V gene lost 5 bases and the J gene lost 5 bases, with 6 bases spanning the gap.

The chain has TRBV2 and TRBJ2-2; no reliable D call. Trimming removed 6 bases at V and 4 bases at J, with 12 bases between. This CDR3 is built from 14 residues. The germline V gene encodes CDR1 SNHLY and CDR2 FYNNEI. The CDR3, as DNA: TGTGCCAGCAGAAAAAATTCCGCCACCGGGGAGCTGTTTTTT. It specifies CASRKNSATGELFF.